The T cell receptor beta chain under discussion was sequenced for a study of human thymus T cells. Produced via immunoSEQ multiplex PCR; TCRdb's table is partial and in-frame only. Among tens of thousands of clones, roughly 96% were seen once, and the ten largest hold about 0.03%. Study-level results: As related research reported, thymic repertoires overlapped highly among unrelated individuals.

V gave up 0 bases and J gave up 0 bases; unmatched junction bases: 24. The CDR3 sequence is 23 residues long. Germline assignment: CDR1 WNHNN and CDR2 SYGVQD (reference sequence). The source of the thymus tissue was resections taken during corrective heart surgery. Healthy Finnish infants undergoing corrective surgery for congenital heart defects were the donors. Comments on this clone: Its antigen remains unidentified.

This TCR was sampled from a girl in the first two years of life with a congenital heart defect but otherwise immunologically healthy. Sequenced sample: thymus tissue. The rearrangement uses TRBV10-1 and TRBJ2-7, with 9 bases aligning to TRBD1. In DNA, the CDR3 is TGCGCCAGCAGTGAGTCCGACAGGGGGGCCCACCCCATAGCGGTGGGGCTCTCCTACGAGCAGTACTTC. Translated: CASSESDRGAHPIAVGLSYEQYF.